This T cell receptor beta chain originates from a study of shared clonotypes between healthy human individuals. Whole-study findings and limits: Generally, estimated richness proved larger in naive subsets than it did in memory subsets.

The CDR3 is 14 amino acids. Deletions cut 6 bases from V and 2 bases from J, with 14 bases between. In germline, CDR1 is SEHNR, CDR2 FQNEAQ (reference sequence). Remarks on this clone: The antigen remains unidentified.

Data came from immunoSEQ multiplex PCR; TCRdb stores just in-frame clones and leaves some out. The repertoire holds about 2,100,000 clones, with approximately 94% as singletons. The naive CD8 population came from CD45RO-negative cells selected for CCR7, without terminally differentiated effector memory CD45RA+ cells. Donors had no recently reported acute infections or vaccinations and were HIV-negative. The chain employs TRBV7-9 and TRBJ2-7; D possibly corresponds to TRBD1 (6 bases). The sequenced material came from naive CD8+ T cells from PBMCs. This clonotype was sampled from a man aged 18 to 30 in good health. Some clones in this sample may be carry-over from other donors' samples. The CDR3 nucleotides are TGTGCCAGCAGGTACAGGGAAGAACCCTACGAGCAGTACTTC. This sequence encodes CASRYREEPYEQYF.